Below, 8 T cell receptor beta chains from the same sample are listed, as sequenced in a study of T cells in Graves' hyperthyroidism and ophthalmopathy. Amplification of TCR beta CDR3 regions was performed using RNA transcripts as template. First-round RT-PCR with HTBI primers amplified the TCR CDR3 region. TCRdb passed the multiplex PCR reads through MiXCR, listing each CDR3 protein once. This sample has about 640,000 distinct CDR3 sequences, with about 15% found just once. Sequencing was done on a sample of blood. Receptor source: a woman between 45 and 65 years old with Graves' ophthalmopathy.

The chain uses TRBV5-1 and TRBJ1-1, with D possibly being TRBD1 (6 bases). The CDR3 consists of 14 residues. Germline V CDR1 and CDR2: SGHRS, YFSETQ. V shed 4 bases and J shed 1 base, with 11 bases lying between them. The CDR3 DNA is TGCGCCAGCAGCGGAACGGGACAGAACACTGAAGCTTTCTTT. Translating gives CASSGTGQNTEAFF. Variable domain in full (rest from reference TRBV5-1 and TRBJ1-1): KAGVTQTPRYLIKTRGQQVTLSCSPISGHRSVSWYQQTPGQGLQFLFEYFSETQRNKGNFPGRFSGRQFSNSRSEMNVSTLELGDSALYLCASSGTGQNTEAFFGQGTRLTVV.

This clonotype was seen many times. This chain uses TRBV7-2 with TRBJ2-7; TRBD2 agrees at 11 bases. CDR1 and CDR2 from the germline V gene are SGHTA and FQGNSA. The CDR3 is 19 amino acids. V lost 2 bases to trimming and J lost 5 bases; unmatched junction nucleotides: 17. This CDR3 is CASSLTFRRLAGPPDEQYF. Here the CDR3 DNA reads TGTGCCAGCAGCTTAACGTTCCGACGACTAGCGGGACCACCGGACGAGCAGTACTTC.

This clonotype was counted a few times. The rearrangement joins TRBV28 to TRBJ1-4; maybe TRBD1 (6 bases). V shed 5 bases and J shed 0 bases, with 13 bases lying between them. Per the germline V gene, CDR1 is MDHEN and CDR2 is SYDVKM. This CDR3 has 16 residues. The CDR3 protein is CASSTTGVPTNEKLFF. DNA for the CDR3: TGTGCCAGCAGTACGACAGGCGTACCAACTAATGAAAAACTGTTTTTT.

The table lists this clonotype with a few counts. V usage is TRBV14 and J usage is TRBJ2-1; TRBD2 aligns across 9 bases. Trimming took 1 base from V and 7 from J; bases not matched to a gene: 11. Germline CDR1 is SGHDN and CDR2 is FVKESK. There are 17 residues in the CDR3. CDR3 sequence: CASSQGPGGRAWNEQFF. In DNA, the CDR3 is TGTGCCAGCAGCCAAGGTCCTGGCGGGAGGGCTTGGAATGAGCAGTTCTTC.

The V call is TRBV5-1, the J call TRBJ2-3; D perhaps matches TRBD1 (5 bases). The CDR3 has 16 residues. The V gene lost 0 bases and the J gene lost 0 bases, with 11 bases spanning the gap. CDR1 is SGHRS, CDR2 YFSETQ, per germline. The CDR3 nucleotides read TGCGCCAGCAGCTTGGGACAGCTTACTAGCACAGATACGCAGTATTTT. Protein product: CASSLGQLTSTDTQYF.

CDR3 region: CASSTRQVTGELFF. CDR3 coding DNA: TGTGCCAGCAGCACACGACAGGTCACCGGGGAGCTGTTTTTT. V usage is TRBV7-2 and J usage is TRBJ2-2; maybe TRBD1 (6 bases). V was pared by 5 bases and J by 4 bases, with 11 bases between. Germline V gene sequence: CDR1 SGHTA, CDR2 FQGNSA. This CDR3 region has 14 residues.

This clonotype appeared a few times. The chain links TRBV15 to TRBJ2-1; 9 bases match TRBD2. V was pared by 5 bases and J by 9 bases, with 11 bases of the junction left unmatched. This CDR3 is built from 15 residues. Per germline, CDR1 LNHNV and CDR2 YYDKDF (reference sequence). The chain's CDR3 is CATSGNLAGVSEQFF. In DNA, the CDR3 is TGTGCCACCAGCGGGAACTTAGCGGGAGTCAGTGAGCAGTTCTTC.

The rearrangement links TRBV6-1 to TRBJ2-5; a weak D match, TRBD1 (5 bases). The CDR3 contains 14 residues. The ends were cut back, 5 bases at V and 1 base at J, with 11 bases in the middle. Germline loops: CDR1 MNHNS, CDR2 SASEGT. In nucleotides, the CDR3 is TGTGCCAGCAGTAAGGCGACAGCCCAAGAGACCCAGTACTTC. It yields the protein CASSKATAQETQYF.